A selection of T cell receptor beta chains follows, all from one sample in a study of blood T cell repertoires in COVID-19. Profiling relied on immunoSEQ multiplex PCR, and the TCRdb table lists in-frame clones only, not all of them. Of 260,000 or so clones listed, nearly 90% are singletons. Sequences were obtained from peripheral blood. The source of these receptors is a man younger than 35 with active or convalescent COVID-19. CDR3s include the opening cysteine and the closing phenylalanine or tryptophan. A D gene is named only where the DNA matches it firmly.

length	D	V	J	CDR3
13	TRBD1	TRBV29-1	TRBJ2-7	CSVNRDSSYEQYF
15	TRBD1	TRBV5-6	TRBJ1-1	CASSDRTGGFTEAFF
17	NA	TRBV12-2	TRBJ2-3	CASRLGPSGGYTDTQYF
14	TRBD1	TRBV2	TRBJ2-1	CASSEFEGGSEQFF
15	TRBD2	TRBV13	TRBJ2-3	CASSRTSGGTDTQYF
15	TRBD1	TRBV4-3	TRBJ2-7	CASSQVGQGRHEQYF
12	TRBD1	TRBV29-1	TRBJ1-2	CSVGDRGFGYTF
14	NA	TRBV6-4	TRBJ2-3	CASSAGAHGDTQYF
16	TRBD1	TRBV9	TRBJ1-2	CASSVRMGQGFDGYTF
13	NA	TRBV9	TRBJ2-7	CASSAGSSYEQYF
15	NA	TRBV7-6	TRBJ2-5	CASSLSTAIQETQYF
16	NA	TRBV15	TRBJ1-6	CATSYTDRPYNSPLHF
15	NA	TRBV5-1	TRBJ1-4	CASSLDTGPGEKLFF
16	TRBD1	TRBV25-1	TRBJ1-5	CASSEGQGALEQPQHF
13	TRBD2	TRBV7-9	TRBJ2-1	CASTGLADNEQFF
15	TRBD2	TRBV9	TRBJ2-1	CASSDAGGIYNEQFF
16	TRBD1	TRBV11-2	TRBJ1-4	CASSPGQGRFNEKLFF
13	TRBD1	TRBV7-9	TRBJ1-1	CASSETGSVEAFF
14	NA	TRBV18	TRBJ1-5	CASSIEDSNQPQHF
15	NA	TRBV5-1	TRBJ1-6	CASSFETGINSPLHF
16	TRBD1	TRBV2	TRBJ2-3	CASSVKQGASTDTQYF
16	NA	TRBV4-3	TRBJ1-4	CASSGRRGGANEKLFF
15	TRBD2	TRBV7-9	TRBJ2-1	CASSLVGTSRNEQFF
18	NA	TRBV10-1	TRBJ2-1	CASSQERGGAGSYNEQFF
15	TRBD2	TRBV6-5	TRBJ2-5	CASSRGAGGLETQYF
15	NA	TRBV5-4	TRBJ1-4	CASSGGGRLSGKLFF
15	TRBD1	TRBV12-5	TRBJ1-2	CASGSGQGNNYGYTF
16	TRBD2	TRBV5-4	TRBJ2-1	CASSTGLALNNNEQFF
12	NA	TRBV19	TRBJ1-6	CAGRTGNSPLHF
15	TRBD1	TRBV5-6	TRBJ2-7	CASSASGTGTYEQYF
17	NA	TRBV29-1	TRBJ2-5	CSVLGGRGGPYQETQYF
13	NA	TRBV28	TRBJ1-5	CASNPSLAVPQHF
15	NA	TRBV14	TRBJ2-2	CASSQVAADHRELFF
15	NA	TRBV27	TRBJ2-2	CASSFANRNTGELFF
14	TRBD1	TRBV2	TRBJ2-4	CASSRSGGDNIQYF
15	TRBD1	TRBV3-1/TRBV3-2	TRBJ1-3	CASSQGGQAGNTIYF
18	NA	TRBV9	TRBJ2-6	CASSVFVTDTSGANVLTF
13	NA	TRBV5-4	TRBJ1-2	CASSFGDFYGYTF
17	NA	TRBV6-4	TRBJ2-3	CASSETGRGPHTDTQYF
15	TRBD1	TRBV18	TRBJ1-1	CASSPQTGQNTEAFF
15	NA	TRBV5-1	TRBJ1-2	CASSQTGQPGDGYTF
13	TRBD1	TRBV27	TRBJ1-6	CASSRDSYSPLHF
14	TRBD1	TRBV2	TRBJ1-2	CASSSLGGQGGYTF
14	NA	TRBV4-1	TRBJ1-6	CASSQENSGRALHF
14	NA	TRBV14	TRBJ1-2	CASSQEQANYGYTF
16	TRBD1	TRBV19	TRBJ1-4	CASSPGTGGWREKLFF
14	NA	TRBV7-2	TRBJ1-1	CASSPDTGSTEAFF
17	TRBD2	TRBV19	TRBJ2-1	CASSIDAFRGGYNEQFF
15	NA	TRBV7-6	TRBJ1-1	CASSLASGMNTEAFF
17	NA	TRBV19	TRBJ2-5	CASSPGDRLIVGETQYF
18	TRBD1	TRBV4-2	TRBJ2-5	CASSQDPGTGGRQETQYF
14	NA	TRBV24-1	TRBJ2-5	CATSDPRQGETQYF